The 18 T cell receptor beta chains below come from one sample, sequenced in a study of cytomegalovirus exposure and HLA in healthy donors. The PCR was carried out with 60 Vbeta primers and 13 Jbeta primers. Using immunoSEQ multiplex PCR, the repertoire was profiled, and TCRdb retains in-frame clones only, with some absent. The sample includes about 92,000 clones, about 84% of them seen just once. The sequencing sample was made of PBMCs. The receptors derive from a girl aged 2-10 years in good health and CMV-seropositive.

The gene calls are TRBV5-1 and TRBJ2-3, with 7 bases that match TRBD1. Unmatched junction bases numbered 2, after V lost 4 bases and J lost 0 bases. This CDR3 comprises 14 residues. Germline CDR1 reads SGHRS; CDR2 reads YFSETQ. CDR3 bases: TGCGCCAGCAGCACGGGACAGAGCACAGATACGCAGTATTTT. It specifies CASSTGQSTDTQYF.

This chain connects TRBV30 to TRBJ2-4, with 10 bases that match TRBD2. V was pared by 2 bases and J by 2 bases, with 24 bases of the junction left unmatched. Germline CDR1 and CDR2: GTSNPN and SVGIG (reference sequence). The CDR3 length is 22 residues. CDR3 bases: TGTGCCTGGAGTTCCCTCAGGGTGTGGGGTAGCGGGAGGTCCCTGACCAAAAACATTCAGTACTTC. It specifies CAWSSLRVWGSGRSLTKNIQYF.

This chain links TRBV28 with TRBJ2-5; 8 bases align to TRBD1. The CDR3 consists of 15 residues. V was pared by 5 bases and J by 5 bases, with 10 bases of the junction left unmatched. The V gene's germline CDR1 is MDHEN and CDR2 SYDVKM. The CDR3 DNA is TGTGCCAGCAGTAGGATACAGGGGGTCGTGGAGACCCAGTACTTC. Amino acid sequence: CASSRIQGVVETQYF.

This clone was recorded once. This chain connects TRBV27 to TRBJ2-7, with D perhaps matching TRBD2 (6 bases). The CDR3 sequence is 13 residues long. The V end lost 4 bases, the J end lost 9 bases, and 16 bases lay between the germline ends. Germline V gene lookup returns CDR1 MNHEY and CDR2 SMNVEV (reference sequence). DNA for the CDR3: TGTGCCAGCAGTTACAGGAGGGCCGCTGGGCAGTACTTC. It translates to CASSYRRAAGQYF.

The J gene is TRBJ2-7, the V gene TRBV7-2, with 9 bases lining up with TRBD2. The V gene's germline CDR1 is SGHTA and CDR2 FQGNSA. Germline trimming cut 2 bases from V and 2 bases from J; bases unmatched to any gene: 4. This CDR3 is built from 15 residues. CDR3: CASSLIPSGTYEQYF. The CDR3 region has the DNA TGTGCCAGCAGCTTAATTCCTAGCGGGACCTACGAGCAGTACTTC.

The chain recombines TRBV30 with TRBJ1-6; D remains ambiguous. Deletions cut 2 bases from V and 12 bases from J, with 17 bases between. Germline lookup yields CDR1 GTSNPN and CDR2 SVGIG (reference sequence). CDR3 length: 14 residues. The CDR3 nucleotides are TGTGCCTGGAGTCAAGGGCCGGGAGAGGTACCCCTCCACTTT. Its translation is CAWSQGPGEVPLHF.

This clone turned up a few times. This rearrangement joins TRBV28 to TRBJ1-1; TRBD1 aligns across 7 bases. This CDR3 region has 11 residues. Per the germline V gene, CDR1 is MDHEN and CDR2 is SYDVKM. V trimming: 4 bases; J trimming: 11 bases; junction bases outside the gene matches: 4. CDR3 in DNA: TGTGCCAGCAGTTCCCAACAGGGGGCTTTCTTT. It codes for CASSSQQGAFF.

V gene TRBV4-1 combines with J gene TRBJ2-4; 10 bases map to TRBD2. Germline loops: CDR1 MGHRA, CDR2 YSYEKL. The CDR3 has 17 amino acids. V lost 5 bases and J lost 0; bases outside the gene matches: 7. CDR3 sequence: CASSFMWTSGAKNIQYF. The DNA for the CDR3 is TGCGCCAGCAGCTTCATGTGGACTAGCGGAGCCAAAAACATTCAGTACTTC.

The chain employs TRBV5-1 and TRBJ2-5, with D hard to call. The last part of the DNA fits TRBJ2-7 better; the J call may be wrong. This CDR3 spans 11 amino acids. Germline-derived CDR1 and CDR2 are SGHRS and YFSETQ. This chain's CDR3 is CASSLGYEQYF. The CDR3 DNA reads as TGCGCCAGCAGCTTGGGATACGAGCAGTACTTC.

This clone was counted a single time. V is TRBV6-5 and J is TRBJ1-2, with 8 positions matching TRBD1. The CDR3 covers 14 residues. From germline, CDR1 is MNHEY and CDR2 SVGAGI. The trim removed 2 bases at V and 2 bases at J, leaving 1 base unmatched. In nucleotides, the CDR3 is TGTGCCAGCAGTTACAGGACAGGGAACTATGGCTACACCTTC. It translates to CASSYRTGNYGYTF.

This rearrangement joins TRBV5-1 to TRBJ2-3; TRBD2 agrees at 7 bases. The CDR3 has 20 residues. Germline V gene sequence: CDR1 SGHRS, CDR2 YFSETQ. V gave up 0 bases and J gave up 2 bases; unmatched junction bases: 18. The CDR3 reads CASSLVPIEISGSHTDTQYF. CDR3 nucleotides: TGCGCCAGCAGCTTGGTACCTATCGAGATTAGCGGGTCCCACACAGATACGCAGTATTTT.

J is TRBJ2-5 and V is TRBV30; unclear D gene. The CDR3 spans 13 residues. Trimming took 0 bases from V and 0 from J, leaving 5 bases between them. CDR1 GTSNPN and CDR2 SVGIG come from the germline V gene (reference sequence). The CDR3 DNA follows: TGTGCCTGGAGTGTACAGTACCAAGAGACCCAGTACTTC. Translating gives CAWSVQYQETQYF.

V gene TRBV7-2 combines with J gene TRBJ2-5; TRBD2 agrees at 8 bases. CDR1 is SGHTA, CDR2 FQGNSA, per germline. J lost 2 bases, V lost 1 base, and 6 bases had no gene match. This CDR3 has 16 residues. The CDR3 here is CASSLGLAGGQETQYF. The CDR3 DNA follows: TGTGCCAGCAGCTTAGGGTTGGCGGGAGGTCAAGAGACCCAGTACTTC.

The chain combines TRBV27 with TRBJ1-3; maybe TRBD1 (6 bases). This CDR3 has 14 residues. Looked up from germline, CDR1 is MNHEY and CDR2 is SMNVEV (reference sequence). The germline V and J ends were trimmed by 4 bases and 4 bases, with 11 bases remaining between them. For the CDR3, the DNA is TGTGCCAGCAGTTCTACAGGGTTCGGAAACACCATATATTTT. Its protein product is CASSSTGFGNTIYF.

This clone has a handful of counts. This chain connects TRBV30 to TRBJ1-1; D gene uncertain. The CDR3 has 12 residues. V shed 0 bases and J shed 6 bases, with 8 bases lying between them. The germline CDR1 and CDR2 sequences are GTSNPN and SVGIG (reference sequence). The CDR3 region is CAWSVTSAEAFF. CDR3 sequence (DNA): TGTGCCTGGAGTGTAACGTCAGCTGAAGCTTTCTTT.

The V and J genes are TRBV28 and TRBJ2-3; 7 nucleotides match TRBD1. The germline CDR1 and CDR2 sequences are MDHEN and SYDVKM. The CDR3 runs to 15 residues. The V gene end was trimmed by 3 bases and the J gene end by 2 bases; junction bases not matched to a gene: 5. The CDR3 DNA sequence: TGTGCCAGCAGTTTCCGGGACAGATACACAGATACGCAGTATTTT. Protein: CASSFRDRYTDTQYF.

Only one count was recorded for this clone. V usage is TRBV30 and J usage is TRBJ2-5, with a weak D call TRBD1 (5 bases). There are 15 residues in the CDR3. Trimming left V 4 bases short and J 0 bases short, with 15 bases between. CDR1 is GTSNPN and CDR2 is SVGIG in the germline V gene (reference sequence). Here the CDR3 DNA reads TGTGCCTGGAACCCCAGGGATGGGTACCAAGAGACCCAGTACTTC. Its translation: CAWNPRDGYQETQYF.

The chain employs TRBV6-1 and TRBJ1-5; 7 nucleotides agree with TRBD1. V dropped 6 bases and J dropped 6; count of bases not matched to a gene: 11. Germline V gives CDR1 MNHNS, CDR2 SASEGT. CDR3 length equals 15 residues. As DNA, the CDR3 is TGTGCCAGCAGCGCACAGGGGTTCGGCACTCAGCCCCAGCATTTT. Encoded protein: CASSAQGFGTQPQHF.